The rows below give T cell receptor beta chains drawn from one sample of a study of cytotoxic CD8 clonotypes in ibrutinib-treated CLL. The method was immunoSEQ multiplex PCR; TCRdb's version includes in-frame clones alone and lacks a portion of them. In the table there are fewer than 85,000 clones, roughly 77% of which are singletons. The sample consisted of PBMCs, taken after 12 months of ibrutinib treatment. These receptors all stem from a human donor with chronic lymphocytic leukemia. Both conserved end residues are part of each CDR3. The D gene is left open where the match is weak. Not all rows give a size; the values are once, few, many and, for expanded clones, a class.

abundance: -; v_gene: TRBV6-5; d_gene: -; len: 16; j_gene: TRBJ2-3; CDR3aa: CASSSGGGWVPDTQYF; CDR3nt: TGTGCCAGCAGTTCTGGCGGCGGGTGGGTGCCAGATACGCAGTATTTT
abundance: few; v_gene: TRBV6-1; d_gene: TRBD1; len: 15; j_gene: TRBJ1-5; CDR3aa: CASTPSGTGGLPQHF; CDR3nt: TGTGCCAGCACCCCCTCGGGGACAGGGGGCCTGCCCCAGCATTTT
abundance: -; v_gene: TRBV19; d_gene: -; len: 13; j_gene: TRBJ2-3; CDR3aa: CASRFGGIGTQYF; CDR3nt: TGTGCCAGTAGGTTCGGGGGAATCGGTACGCAGTATTTT
abundance: -; v_gene: TRBV5-1; d_gene: TRBD1; len: 17; j_gene: TRBJ1-3; CDR3aa: CASSLAPTGGSGNTIYF; CDR3nt: TGCGCCAGCAGCTTGGCCCCTACAGGGGGCTCTGGAAACACCATATATTTT
abundance: -; v_gene: TRBV18; d_gene: TRBD2; len: 18; j_gene: TRBJ2-6; CDR3aa: CASSPVSGSGTGANVLTF; CDR3nt: TGTGCCAGCTCACCGGTTTCGGGTAGCGGGACTGGGGCCAACGTCCTGACTTTC
abundance: -; v_gene: TRBV7-3; d_gene: TRBD2; len: 17; j_gene: TRBJ2-3; CDR3aa: CASSPGRLAGGTDTQYF; CDR3nt: TGTGCCAGCAGCCCAGGTCGGCTAGCGGGGGGCACAGATACGCAGTATTTT
abundance: -; v_gene: TRBV9; d_gene: TRBD2; len: 16; j_gene: TRBJ2-5; CDR3aa: CASSVGSGGAGETQYF; CDR3nt: TGTGCCAGCAGCGTAGGGAGCGGGGGGGCCGGGGAGACCCAGTACTTC
abundance: -; v_gene: TRBV7-2; d_gene: -; len: 13; j_gene: TRBJ2-1; CDR3aa: CASSLGWENEQFF; CDR3nt: TGTGCCAGCAGCTTAGGATGGGAAAATGAGCAGTTCTTC
abundance: few; v_gene: TRBV2; d_gene: -; len: 13; j_gene: TRBJ1-1; CDR3aa: CASRRTLNTEAFF; CDR3nt: TGTGCCAGCAGACGGACCCTGAACACTGAAGCTTTCTTT
abundance: -; v_gene: TRBV10-3; d_gene: -; len: 15; j_gene: TRBJ1-1; CDR3aa: CAISEAAGEGTEAFF; CDR3nt: TGTGCCATCAGTGAGGCCGCAGGGGAGGGGACTGAAGCTTTCTTT
abundance: -; v_gene: TRBV28; d_gene: -; len: 10; j_gene: TRBJ2-5; CDR3aa: CASSSETQYF; CDR3nt: TGTGCCAGCAGTTCTGAGACCCAGTACTTC
abundance: -; v_gene: TRBV7-2; d_gene: -; len: 12; j_gene: TRBJ2-5; CDR3aa: CASRRGEETQYF; CDR3nt: TGTGCCAGCAGGCGCGGGGAGGAGACCCAGTACTTC
abundance: -; v_gene: TRBV7-9; d_gene: -; len: 14; j_gene: TRBJ1-2; CDR3aa: CASSLGRTPLGYTF; CDR3nt: TGTGCCAGCAGCTTAGGACGCACCCCGCTGGGCTACACCTTC
abundance: -; v_gene: TRBV30; d_gene: -; len: 12; j_gene: TRBJ2-7; CDR3aa: CAWTGRSYEQYF; CDR3nt: TGTGCCTGGACGGGACGGAGCTACGAGCAGTACTTC
abundance: -; v_gene: TRBV13; d_gene: -; len: 14; j_gene: TRBJ2-7; CDR3aa: CASTRGRRGGEQYF; CDR3nt: TGTGCCAGCACCCGGGGGCGCCGAGGAGGCGAGCAGTACTTC
abundance: -; v_gene: TRBV18; d_gene: -; len: 14; j_gene: TRBJ2-1; CDR3aa: CASSPGAPVYEQFF; CDR3nt: TGTGCCAGCTCACCGGGGGCCCCTGTCTATGAGCAGTTCTTC
abundance: -; v_gene: TRBV9; d_gene: -; len: 15; j_gene: TRBJ2-3; CDR3aa: CASSVGGFRADTQYF; CDR3nt: TGTGCCAGCAGCGTCGGTGGGTTCAGGGCAGATACGCAGTATTTT
abundance: -; v_gene: TRBV6-1; d_gene: -; len: 14; j_gene: TRBJ1-5; CDR3aa: CASTRWGESQPQHF; CDR3nt: TGTGCCAGCACCCGGTGGGGGGAGAGTCAGCCCCAGCATTTT
abundance: -; v_gene: TRBV27; d_gene: TRBD2; len: 14; j_gene: TRBJ2-7; CDR3aa: CASMWLAGGDEQYF; CDR3nt: TGTGCCAGCATGTGGTTAGCGGGAGGTGACGAGCAGTACTTC
abundance: -; v_gene: TRBV7-9; d_gene: -; len: 13; j_gene: TRBJ1-1; CDR3aa: CASSLDDRTEAFF; CDR3nt: TGTGCCAGCAGCTTAGATGATCGCACTGAAGCTTTCTTT
abundance: -; v_gene: TRBV28; d_gene: -; len: 14; j_gene: TRBJ1-4; CDR3aa: CASSPDQGNEKLFF; CDR3nt: TGTGCCAGCAGCCCGGATCAAGGGAACGAAAAACTGTTTTTT
abundance: -; v_gene: TRBV28; d_gene: -; len: 14; j_gene: TRBJ2-3; CDR3aa: CASSFRGPTDTQYF; CDR3nt: TGTGCCAGCAGTTTCCGGGGTCCGACAGATACGCAGTATTTT
abundance: -; v_gene: TRBV7-2; d_gene: TRBD2; len: 18; j_gene: TRBJ2-3; CDR3aa: CASSLVLLAGGPTDTQYF; CDR3nt: TGTGCCAGCAGCTTAGTTCTCCTAGCGGGAGGGCCCACAGATACGCAGTATTTT
abundance: -; v_gene: TRBV29-1; d_gene: TRBD1; len: 12; j_gene: TRBJ2-7; CDR3aa: CSVGDSSYEQYF; CDR3nt: TGCAGCGTTGGGGACAGCTCCTACGAGCAGTACTTC
abundance: -; v_gene: TRBV7-6; d_gene: -; len: 13; j_gene: TRBJ2-3; CDR3aa: CASSPGGSWAQYF; CDR3nt: TGTGCCAGCAGCCCAGGGGGGTCTTGGGCGCAGTATTTT
abundance: -; v_gene: TRBV7-9; d_gene: -; len: 16; j_gene: TRBJ2-5; CDR3aa: CASSSALDPYQETQYF; CDR3nt: TGTGCCAGCAGTTCCGCTTTGGACCCGTACCAAGAGACCCAGTACTTC
abundance: -; v_gene: TRBV18; d_gene: TRBD2; len: 16; j_gene: TRBJ2-5; CDR3aa: CASSPPGSGGQETQYF; CDR3nt: TGTGCCAGCTCACCACCGGGTAGCGGGGGACAAGAGACCCAGTACTTC
abundance: -; v_gene: TRBV5-1; d_gene: -; len: 14; j_gene: TRBJ2-4; CDR3aa: CASSLAGQGDIQYF; CDR3nt: TGCGCCAGCAGCTTGGCCGGGCAGGGAGACATTCAGTACTTC
abundance: few; v_gene: TRBV18; d_gene: -; len: 16; j_gene: TRBJ1-5; CDR3aa: CASSSPGGGTDQPQHF; CDR3nt: TGTGCCAGCTCCTCCCCTGGGGGAGGAACGGATCAGCCCCAGCATTTT
abundance: -; v_gene: TRBV5-1; d_gene: -; len: 17; j_gene: TRBJ1-5; CDR3aa: CASSLSWWEGSNQPQHF; CDR3nt: TGCGCCAGCAGCTTGTCGTGGTGGGAGGGGAGCAATCAGCCCCAGCATTTT
abundance: -; v_gene: TRBV10-3; d_gene: -; len: 14; j_gene: TRBJ2-5; CDR3aa: CAISRDGGQETQYF; CDR3nt: TGTGCCATCAGCAGGGACGGGGGCCAAGAGACCCAGTACTTC
abundance: -; v_gene: TRBV25-1; d_gene: TRBD1; len: 14; j_gene: TRBJ2-7; CDR3aa: CASRGDRTSYEQYF; CDR3nt: TGTGCCAGCAGGGGGGACAGGACCTCCTACGAGCAGTACTTC
abundance: -; v_gene: TRBV5-4; d_gene: -; len: 15; j_gene: TRBJ2-3; CDR3aa: CASSWGTTLTDTQYF; CDR3nt: TGTGCCAGCAGCTGGGGAACGACCCTCACAGATACGCAGTATTTT